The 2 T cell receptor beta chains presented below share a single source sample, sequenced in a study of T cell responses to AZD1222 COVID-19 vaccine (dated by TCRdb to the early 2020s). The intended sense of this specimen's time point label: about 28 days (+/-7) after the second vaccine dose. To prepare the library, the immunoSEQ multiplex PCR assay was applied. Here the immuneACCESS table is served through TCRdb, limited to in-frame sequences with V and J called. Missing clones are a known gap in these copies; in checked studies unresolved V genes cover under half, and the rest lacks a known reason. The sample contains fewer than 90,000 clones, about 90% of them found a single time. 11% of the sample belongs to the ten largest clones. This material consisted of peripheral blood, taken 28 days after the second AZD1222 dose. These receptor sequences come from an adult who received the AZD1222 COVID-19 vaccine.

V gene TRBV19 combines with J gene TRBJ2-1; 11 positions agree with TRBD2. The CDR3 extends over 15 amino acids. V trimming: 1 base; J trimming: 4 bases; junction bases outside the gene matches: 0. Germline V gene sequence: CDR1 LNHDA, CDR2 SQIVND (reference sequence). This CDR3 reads CASSIGLAGYNEQFF. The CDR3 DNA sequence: TGTGCCAGTAGTATAGGACTAGCGGGGTACAATGAGCAGTTCTTC.

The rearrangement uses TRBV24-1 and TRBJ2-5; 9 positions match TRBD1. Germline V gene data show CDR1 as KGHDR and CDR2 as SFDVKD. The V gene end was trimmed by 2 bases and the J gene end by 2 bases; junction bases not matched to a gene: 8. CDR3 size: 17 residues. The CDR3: CATSDSSDRGRQETQYF. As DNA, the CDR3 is TGTGCCACCAGTGATTCTAGCGACAGGGGGAGGCAAGAGACCCAGTACTTC.